The 2 T cell receptor beta chains presented below share a single source sample, sequenced in a study of molecular identifiers for immune sequencing clone quantification. MiXCR, applied by TCRdb to the PCR reads, yields one record per CDR3 protein. This table holds around 480,000 distinct CDR3 sequences, about 25% found once. The specimen was naive CD8+ T cells from blood, with Jurkat cell RNA spiked in. Subset: FACS-sorted CD8+CD4-CCR7+CD45RA+ naive T cells. The receptors stem from a human donor in good health. Some libraries in this study had Jurkat cell RNA spiked in.

J is TRBJ2-7 and V is TRBV30, with D possibly TRBD2 on 5 matching bases. Germline V gene sequence: CDR1 GTSNPN, CDR2 SVGIG (reference sequence). The CDR3 consists of 14 residues. The V end lost 0 bases, the J end lost 3 bases, and 12 bases lay between the germline ends. CDR3: CAWSVRPSFYEQYF. The CDR3 coding sequence is TGTGCCTGGAGTGTACGACCTAGCTTCTACGAGCAGTACTTC.

Concerning this clonotype itself: This sequence may be a read error, since a much larger clone differs from it by one base. The rearrangement links TRBV5-4 to TRBJ2-7; the D gene is possibly TRBD1 (6 bases). Per germline, CDR1 SGHNT and CDR2 YYREEE (reference sequence). This CDR3 region has 15 residues. Trimming cost V 7 bases and J 3 bases, with 20 bases left between them. This CDR3 is CASGPDGSGHYEQYF. The CDR3 DNA is TGTGCCAGCGGCCCGGACGGATCGGGACACTACGAGCAGTACTTC.